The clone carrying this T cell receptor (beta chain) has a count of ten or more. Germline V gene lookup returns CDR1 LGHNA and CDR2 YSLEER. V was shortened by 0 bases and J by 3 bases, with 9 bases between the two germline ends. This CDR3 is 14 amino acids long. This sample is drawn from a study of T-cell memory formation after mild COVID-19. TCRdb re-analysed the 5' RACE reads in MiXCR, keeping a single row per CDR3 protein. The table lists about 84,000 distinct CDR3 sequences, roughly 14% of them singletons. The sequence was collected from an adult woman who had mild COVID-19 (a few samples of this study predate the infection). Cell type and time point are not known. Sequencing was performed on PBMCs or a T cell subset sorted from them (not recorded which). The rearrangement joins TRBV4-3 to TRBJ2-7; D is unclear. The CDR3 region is CASSQDGWDYEQYF. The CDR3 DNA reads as TGCGCCAGCAGCCAAGATGGGTGGGACTACGAGCAGTACTTC.